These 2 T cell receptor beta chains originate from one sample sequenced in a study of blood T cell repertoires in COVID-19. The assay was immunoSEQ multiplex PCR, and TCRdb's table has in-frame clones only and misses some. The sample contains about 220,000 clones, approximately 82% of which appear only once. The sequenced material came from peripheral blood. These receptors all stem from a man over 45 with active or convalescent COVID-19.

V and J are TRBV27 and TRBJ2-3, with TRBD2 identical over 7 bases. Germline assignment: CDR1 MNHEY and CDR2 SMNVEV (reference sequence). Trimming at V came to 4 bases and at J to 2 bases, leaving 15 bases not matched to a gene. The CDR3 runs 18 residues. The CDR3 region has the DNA TGTGCCAGCAGTTCCCGCCCCCCCCTAGCGGCGATCACAGATACGCAGTATTTT. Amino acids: CASSSRPPLAAITDTQYF.

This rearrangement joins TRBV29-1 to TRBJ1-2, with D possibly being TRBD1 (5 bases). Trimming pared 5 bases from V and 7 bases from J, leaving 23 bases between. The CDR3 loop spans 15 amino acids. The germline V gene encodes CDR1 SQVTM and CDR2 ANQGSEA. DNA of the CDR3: TGCAGCGTTAGTTCGTGGGGCGCCGCCATAGGTGGCTACACCTTC. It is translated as CSVSSWGAAIGGYTF.